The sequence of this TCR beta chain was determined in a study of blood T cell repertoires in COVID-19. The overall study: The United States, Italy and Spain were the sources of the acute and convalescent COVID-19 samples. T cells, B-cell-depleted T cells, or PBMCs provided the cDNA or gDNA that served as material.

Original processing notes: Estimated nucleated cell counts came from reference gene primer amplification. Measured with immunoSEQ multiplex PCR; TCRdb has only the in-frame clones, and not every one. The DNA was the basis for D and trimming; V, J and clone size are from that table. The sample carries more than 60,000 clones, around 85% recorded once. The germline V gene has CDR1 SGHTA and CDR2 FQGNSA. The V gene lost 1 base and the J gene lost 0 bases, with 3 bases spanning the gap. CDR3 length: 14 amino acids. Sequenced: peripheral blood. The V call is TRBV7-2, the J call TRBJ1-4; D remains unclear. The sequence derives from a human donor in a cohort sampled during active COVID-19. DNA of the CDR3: TGTGCCAGCAGCTTAGTCACAACTAATGAAAAACTGTTTTTT. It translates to CASSLVTTNEKLFF. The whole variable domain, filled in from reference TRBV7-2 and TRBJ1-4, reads GAGVSQSPSNKVTEKGKDVELRCDPISGHTALYWYRQSLGQGLEFLIYFQGNSAPDKSGLPSDRFSAERTGGSVSTLTIQRTQQEDSAVYLCASSLVTTNEKLFFGSGTQLSVL.